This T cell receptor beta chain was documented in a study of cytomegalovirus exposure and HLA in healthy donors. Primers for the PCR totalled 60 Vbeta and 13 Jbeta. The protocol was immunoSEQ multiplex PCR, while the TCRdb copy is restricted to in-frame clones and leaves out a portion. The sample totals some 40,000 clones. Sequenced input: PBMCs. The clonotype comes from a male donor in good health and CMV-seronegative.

The CDR3 here is CASSYSRGKPQHF. The CDR3 DNA is TGTGCCAGCAGTTACTCGCGGGGAAAGCCCCAGCATTTT. The chain carries TRBV6-5 and TRBJ1-5, with D unclear. Trimming stripped 0 bases from V and 8 bases from J, with 8 bases between. This CDR3 has 13 amino acids. Germline-derived CDR1 and CDR2 are MNHEY and SVGAGI.